This TCR beta chain was obtained from a study of CD8+CD57+ T cells in acquired aplastic anemia. As for the study in general: When averaged, DNA from sorted CD4+ and CD8+ cells came to 2.5 to 3.5 ug. Healthy donors averaged around 11 million reads for CD4+ cells.

Turning to this clonotype: The target antigen is unknown.

CDR3 and TCR beta VDJ profiling relied on a genomic DNA template. TCRdb fed the reads into MiXCR, producing one record per CDR3 protein. The table lists some 120,000 distinct CDR3 sequences, 48% of them singletons, with around 2.3% in the top ten. Overall study findings and caveats: Patients and controls were found to share some 30 CD8+ CDR3 sequences. No significant difference in CD8+ Simpson's diversity was found between patients and controls.

This receptor was identified in a human donor in good health, serving as a control. Sequencing was performed on sorted CD4+, CD8+, or CD8+CD57+ T cells (not recorded which) from PBMCs.

CDR3 in DNA: TGTGCCAGCAGCCCTAGGGGTGGGACAAATAATTCACCCCTCCACTTT. Protein product: CASSPRGGTNNSPLHF. The genes are TRBV11-2 and TRBJ1-6; maybe TRBD1 (6 bases). The germline CDR1 and CDR2 sequences are SGHAT and FQNNGV. This CDR3 is 16 amino acids long. The V end lost 5 bases, the J end lost 5 bases, and 16 bases lay between the germline ends.